These 18 T cell receptor beta chains originate from one sample sequenced in a study of cytomegalovirus exposure and HLA in healthy donors. 60 Vbeta and 13 Jbeta primers were used in PCR. Libraries were prepared by immunoSEQ multiplex PCR; TCRdb keeps only in-frame clonotypes and omits some of them. The repertoire holds about 120,000 clones, with around three quarters as singletons. The material sequenced was PBMCs. These receptors were obtained from a human donor in good health.

The V gene is TRBV11-2, the J gene TRBJ2-7, with 8 bases identical to TRBD1. The germline CDR1 and CDR2 sequences are SGHAT and FQNNGV. The junction had 15 bases not matched to a gene; V was cut back by 5 bases and J by 3 bases. This CDR3 spans 17 amino acids. The DNA of the CDR3 is TGTGCCAGCAGCCGTACAGGGACAGGCTTCAGGGGCTACGAGCAGTACTTC. Protein: CASSRTGTGFRGYEQYF.

The rearrangement joins TRBV5-1 to TRBJ1-3; D gene uncertain. Germline-derived CDR1 and CDR2 are SGHRS and YFSETQ. Between the trimmed V and J ends, which lost 0 bases and 1 base, there was a span of 8 bases. The CDR3 spans 15 residues. The CDR3 here is CASSLVHGSGNTIYF. CDR3 coding DNA: TGCGCCAGCAGCTTGGTGCACGGTTCTGGAAACACCATATATTTT.

V is TRBV6-1 and J is TRBJ1-2; TRBD1 might be the D (6 bases). Germline V gene lookup returns CDR1 MNHNS and CDR2 SASEGT. The V end was cut by 7 bases, the J end by 2 bases, with 14 bases between. The CDR3 has 14 residues. The CDR3 region is CASISTGANYGYTF. The DNA of the CDR3 is TGTGCCAGCATCTCGACAGGCGCAAACTATGGCTACACCTTC.

The gene calls are TRBV29-1 and TRBJ2-3, with TRBD2 identical over 9 bases. Germline V CDR1 and CDR2: SQVTM, ANQGSEA. The CDR3 covers 12 residues. Losses at the gene ends were 7 bases for V and 1 base for J; bases not matched to a gene: 0. CDR3 nucleotides: TGCAGCGGGACTAGCGGCACAGATACGCAGTATTTT. Protein sequence: CSGTSGTDTQYF.

The gene calls are TRBV6-1 and TRBJ1-2, with D perhaps matching TRBD1 (5 bases). Germline V gives CDR1 MNHNS, CDR2 SASEGT. The CDR3 extends over 13 amino acids. The V end was cut by 3 bases, the J end by 4 bases, with 9 bases between. DNA of the CDR3: TGTGCCAGCAGTGAGATCCAGGGCTATGGCTACACCTTC. Its translation: CASSEIQGYGYTF.

This chain links TRBV28 with TRBJ2-1; D not resolved. CDR1 and CDR2 (germline): MDHEN, SYDVKM. The CDR3 contains 12 residues. V dropped 6 bases and J dropped 7 bases, with 10 bases sitting between them. The CDR3 is CASSINWNEQFF. CDR3 nucleotide sequence: TGTGCCAGCAGCATCAACTGGAATGAGCAGTTCTTC. The full variable domain, in which reference TRBV28 and TRBJ2-1 provide the parts outside the CDR3, is DVKVTQSSRYLVKRTGEKVFLECVQDMDHENMFWYRQDPGLGLRLIYFSYDVKMKEKGDIPEGYSVSREKKERFSLILESASTNQTSMYLCASSINWNEQFFGPGTRLTVL.

V is TRBV7-6 and J is TRBJ2-1, with D unclear. Trimming took 1 base from V and 6 from J, leaving 7 bases between them. CDR1 is SGHVS, CDR2 FNYEAQ, per germline. The CDR3 sequence is 13 residues long. The CDR3 region is CASSLGGFNEQFF. The CDR3 nucleotides read TGTGCCAGCAGCTTAGGTGGCTTCAATGAGCAGTTCTTC.

Only a few counts were recorded for this clone. This chain joins TRBV5-1 and TRBJ1-1; a weak D match, TRBD1 (6 bases). Trimming pared 1 base from V and 7 bases from J, leaving 17 bases between. This CDR3 is built from 15 residues. The germline V gene has CDR1 SGHRS and CDR2 YFSETQ. CDR3 in amino acids: CASSLNTGQLVEAFF. The CDR3 nucleotides are TGCGCCAGCAGCTTGAACACCGGACAGCTTGTTGAAGCTTTCTTT.

The CDR3 sequence is CATARDSPYGYTF. In DNA, the CDR3 is TGTGCCACCGCTCGCGACAGTCCGTATGGCTACACCTTC. The chain joins TRBV19 to TRBJ1-2; D is perhaps TRBD1 (5 bases). CDR1 and CDR2 from the germline V gene are LNHDA and SQIVND (reference sequence). The CDR3 spans 13 residues. V was cut by 10 bases and J by 5 bases, with 17 bases left in between.

The rearrangement uses TRBV11-3 and TRBJ2-3; D gene unclear. This CDR3 is 13 amino acids long. CDR1 SGHNT and CDR2 YENEEA come from the germline V gene. V was pared by 0 bases and J by 10 bases, with 11 bases between. Here the CDR3 DNA reads TGTGCCAGCAGCTTAGATAGGTCCCGGGCGCAGTATTTT. Translation: CASSLDRSRAQYF.

The chain links TRBV7-6 to TRBJ2-7; 8 positions agree with TRBD2. The junction had 18 bases not matched to a gene; V was cut back by 5 bases and J by 6 bases. CDR3 length: 17 residues. Germline V lookup: CDR1 SGHVS, CDR2 FNYEAQ. The CDR3 DNA reads as TGTGCCAGCAGCCCCCTGGGTAGGCGGGGGGTATACGGCGAGCAGTACTTC. Its protein is CASSPLGRRGVYGEQYF.

This clone came up once. The genes are TRBV4-1 and TRBJ1-3; no clear D gene. V lost 3 bases to trimming and J lost 0 bases, with 12 bases between them. The CDR3 contains 16 residues. Germline-derived CDR1 and CDR2 are MGHRA and YSYEKL. CDR3 loop: CASSQPTVSSGNTIYF. The CDR3 DNA reads TGCGCCAGCAGCCAGCCGACTGTTTCCTCTGGAAACACCATATATTTT.

The chain joins TRBV7-3 to TRBJ2-5; 8 nucleotides match TRBD1. V dropped 2 bases and J dropped 3; count of bases not matched to a gene: 5. CDR3 size: 15 residues. Per germline, CDR1 SGHTA and CDR2 FQGTGA. CDR3 bases: TGTGCCAGCAGCTTACAGGGACAGGCTAAAGAGACCCAGTACTTC. Its protein product is CASSLQGQAKETQYF.

This clone was detected a few times. The chain is built from TRBV6-1 and TRBJ1-1; D may be TRBD1 (5 bases). This CDR3 has 15 residues. Per the germline V gene, CDR1 is MNHNS and CDR2 is SASEGT. Trimming cost V 2 bases and J 5 bases, with 15 bases left between them. Here the CDR3 DNA reads TGTGCCAGCAGTGAATTACGGGGGTTTGGTACTGAAGCTTTCTTT. It encodes CASSELRGFGTEAFF.

This sequence joins TRBV7-6 and TRBJ1-5, with D unclear. V lost 3 bases to trimming and J lost 2 bases, with 8 bases between them. There are 14 residues in the CDR3. Germline V lookup: CDR1 SGHVS, CDR2 FNYEAQ. CDR3 residues: CASSLTLGNQPQHF. CDR3 DNA sequence: TGTGCCAGCAGCTTGACACTAGGCAATCAGCCCCAGCATTTT.

The rearrangement joins TRBV27 to TRBJ2-1, with 10 bases that match TRBD1. J lost 6 bases, V lost 4 bases, and 6 bases had no gene match. Germline CDR1 MNHEY, CDR2 SMNVEV (reference sequence). The CDR3 is 15 amino acids. The CDR3 sequence is CASSSSRTGGNEQFF. In DNA form, the CDR3 reads TGTGCCAGCAGTTCCAGCAGGACAGGGGGCAATGAGCAGTTCTTC.

V and J are TRBV19 and TRBJ1-1, with TRBD1 as a possible D gene (5 bases). V lost 0 bases and J 5 bases, leaving 10 bases between the germline ends. The CDR3 loop spans 14 amino acids. Germline loops: CDR1 LNHDA, CDR2 SQIVND (reference sequence). Written as DNA, the CDR3 is TGTGCCAGTAGTATAGATGCGGGGGGTACTGAAGCTTTCTTT. Its translation is CASSIDAGGTEAFF.

The chain links TRBV5-6 to TRBJ2-4, with a weak D call TRBD2 (6 bases). V shed 4 bases and J shed 7 bases, with 6 bases lying between them. The CDR3 has 11 residues. Germline V gene data show CDR1 as SGHDT and CDR2 as YYEEEE. This chain's CDR3 is CASSGGNIQYF. Here the CDR3 DNA reads TGTGCCAGCAGCGGAGGGAACATTCAGTACTTC.